This T cell receptor beta chain stems from a study of T cell clusters in autoimmune cytopenias. Findings and caveats of the study: Clustering suggested that physiological T cell clusters were missing in primary autoimmune cytopenia patients.

TRB was amplified by touch-down multiplex PCR, primer pools A and B combined. With the multiplex PCR reads reprocessed, TCRdb shows one record per CDR3 protein and no DNA. In all, the sample yields just over 6,000 distinct CDR3 sequences. This clonotype ranks as medium-sized in terms of frequency. Its antigen remains unidentified. CDR1 and CDR2 (germline): GTSNPN, SVGIG (reference sequence). The CDR3 contains 13 residues. Each sample's input was around 270 ng genomic DNA, 35,000 to 40,000 genome equivalents. The sample also formed part of further work on T cell repertoires in aging, cancer and after chemotherapy.

This rearrangement joins TRBV30 to TRBJ1-4; TCRdb names TRBD1, which stays unverified in the absence of DNA. The sequencing input was peripheral blood. This sequence was found in a human donor in good health. This CDR3 reads CAWRGTAYEKLFF.